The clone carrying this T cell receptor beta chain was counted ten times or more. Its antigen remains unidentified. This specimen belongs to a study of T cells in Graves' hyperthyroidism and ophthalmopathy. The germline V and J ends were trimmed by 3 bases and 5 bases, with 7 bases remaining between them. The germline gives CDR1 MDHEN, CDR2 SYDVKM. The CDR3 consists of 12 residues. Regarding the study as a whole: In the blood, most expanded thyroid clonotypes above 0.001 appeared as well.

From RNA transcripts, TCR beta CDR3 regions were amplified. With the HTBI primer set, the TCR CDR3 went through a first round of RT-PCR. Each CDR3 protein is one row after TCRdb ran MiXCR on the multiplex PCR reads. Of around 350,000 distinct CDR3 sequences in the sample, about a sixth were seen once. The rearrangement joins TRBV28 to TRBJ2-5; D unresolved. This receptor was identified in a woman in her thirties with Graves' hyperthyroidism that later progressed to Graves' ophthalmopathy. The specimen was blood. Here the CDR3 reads CASSLGWETQYF. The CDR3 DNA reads TGTGCCAGCAGTTTGGGGTGGGAGACCCAGTACTTC.